The rows below give T cell receptor beta chains drawn from one sample of a study of blood T cell repertoires in COVID-19. TCRdb keeps only in-frame clones here, not all; method: immunoSEQ multiplex PCR. Of around 160,000 clones detected, about 82% appear once; the ten largest clones hold roughly 3%. The material sequenced was peripheral blood. The source of these receptors is a woman between 35 and 50 years old with active or convalescent COVID-19. Each CDR3 is given with its conserved first and last residue. Each record gives: D gene, clone size, V gene, J gene, CDR3 DNA, CDR3 protein. A D gene is named only where the DNA matches it firmly. Where a row states a size, it is once, few, many or the class of an expanded clone; other rows omit it.

TRBD2,-,TRBV5-6,TRBJ2-4,TGTGCCAGCAGCTTCCTCAGCGGGGGGACTCTAGCCAAAAACATTCAGTACTTC,CASSFLSGGTLAKNIQYF
TRBD2,-,TRBV19,TRBJ2-7,TGTGCCAGTAGTATGCGGGAGGGCCGTCCCGAGCAGTACTTC,CASSMREGRPEQYF
-,-,TRBV5-6,TRBJ1-6,TGTGCCAGCAGCTTGAGAGGCTCCTATAATTCACCCCTCCACTTT,CASSLRGSYNSPLHF
TRBD2,-,TRBV6-1,TRBJ2-2,TGTGCCAGCAGTGACCGGATTAGCGGGAGCGCCGGGGAGCTGTTTTTT,CASSDRISGSAGELFF
TRBD2,-,TRBV5-4,TRBJ2-3,TGTGCCAGCAGCTCGGGACTAGCGGGAGGGTCCCGTACGCAGTATTTT,CASSSGLAGGSRTQYF
-,-,TRBV14,TRBJ2-6,TGTGCCAGCAGCATCAACTTGGGGGCCAACGTCCTGACTTTC,CASSINLGANVLTF
-,once,TRBV5-6,TRBJ2-7,TGTGCCAGCAGCTTTGGTTGGGGGACTCGCGAGCAGTACTTC,CASSFGWGTREQYF
TRBD1,-,TRBV6-5,TRBJ1-1,TGTGCCAGCAGTCTAGTTCAGACAGGGCGGACTGAAGCTTTCTTT,CASSLVQTGRTEAFF
-,-,TRBV30,TRBJ1-5,TGTGCCTGGAGTGTTAGCTTGGGTCAGCCCCAGCATTTT,CAWSVSLGQPQHF
-,-,TRBV28,TRBJ1-2,TGTGCCAGCAGGCCTCCGGCAGGACAAAAATCTAACTATGGCTACACCTTC,CASRPPAGQKSNYGYTF
-,-,TRBV14,TRBJ1-2,TGTGCCAGCAGCCGCGCGGGCCAGGGGCTTTCCGGCTACACCTTC,CASSRAGQGLSGYTF
TRBD1,-,TRBV9,TRBJ1-1,TGTGCCAGCAGCGTCGACAGGGGGCTGGAGGACACTGAAGCTTTCTTT,CASSVDRGLEDTEAFF
TRBD1,-,TRBV29-1,TRBJ1-2,TGCAGCGTTCGGGACAGGGGGGTTTGGGGCTATGGCTACACCTTC,CSVRDRGVWGYGYTF
TRBD1,-,TRBV6-5,TRBJ2-5,TGTGCCAGCAGGAGACAGGGGAGGGAGACCCAGTACTTC,CASRRQGRETQYF
TRBD1,-,TRBV19,TRBJ1-2,TGTGCCAGTAGTATGGAGAGGACAGGGAGCTATGGCTACACCTTC,CASSMERTGSYGYTF
-,few,TRBV13,TRBJ1-2,TGTGCCAGCAGCCCCTACAGGGCTGGCTATGGCTACACCTTC,CASSPYRAGYGYTF
-,-,TRBV7-2,TRBJ2-2,TGTGCCAGCAGCTTTGGCGGGACCCTGAACACCGGGGAGCTGTTTTTT,CASSFGGTLNTGELFF